The entry below gives a single T cell receptor beta chain sequence along with its context. Its specific antigen is unknown. The input lacks base qualities; no much larger clone sits a single base away. The record originates from a study of shared clonotypes between healthy human individuals (dated by TCRdb to between 2020 and 2021). Study-level background: The cohort comprised a couple of women and a few men aged 18 to 49 years. For each donor, three plates each were used for CD4 naive and CD4 memory, two plates were used for CD8 naive, and one plate was used for CD8 memory. The study deeply sequenced blood TCR repertoires of about 5 healthy adults to estimate repertoire size and the extent of clonotype sharing between individuals. Different laboratories and diverse techniques were used to prepare libraries and sequence TCR repertoires, to increase sequencing depth and limit assay-specific biases. Per donor, leukapheresis produced somewhere between about 0.8 and 9 billion PBMCs. On the study overall, not on this receptor specifically: Naive subsets generally had larger estimated clonotype richness than memory subsets. Pairwise subsampling indicated that sequencing depth was expected to affect the degree of clonotype sharing among donors. Sampling was restricted to blood, and TCR repertoires in tissue are likely to differ from TCR repertoires in blood. Compared with non-shared clonotypes, the clonotypes found in all four sorted-subset donors had higher generation probabilities. Even with the large sequencing depth, rarefaction of the sorted-subset datasets indicated that sequencing was incomplete. About 5% of naive CD4, 3% to 3.5% of naive CD8, approximately 2% of memory CD4, and about 0.4% of memory CD8 clonotypes were shared across several donors. Because the study included only a small number of donors, the genetic and exposure-history diversity represented was limited.

CD8 naive samples were obtained by positive selection for CCR7 among CD45RO-negative cells, yielding a CD45RA+CCR7+ population from which TemRA cells were excluded. The donors were healthy, HIV-negative adults with no recently reported acute infections or vaccinations. All donors were Caucasian adults living in Nashville, Tennessee, USA. Blood was obtained by leukapheresis, after which PBMCs were separated by Ficoll-Histopaque density gradient centrifugation and cryopreserved in liquid nitrogen vapor phase. Purity and quantity of every magnetically sorted T cell population were checked by analytical flow cytometry. Genomic DNA was isolated from every sorted fraction and measured by UV absorbance on a Nanodrop 2000c. V is cut by 7 bases and J by 4 bases, and the space between the germline ends is 19 bases. The CDR3, from cysteine to phenylalanine, totals 15 residues. CDR3 DNA is the only sequence kept; it has 45 bases, read in frame from the first base. From a lookup of the germline V gene, CDR1 and CDR2 are MDHEN and SYDVKM.

Using the deep immunoSEQ assay, TCR CDR3 regions were amplified from genomic DNA by multiplex PCR. Extracted genomic DNA from each cell subset was distributed evenly across all wells of several immunoSEQ 96-well plates, and each plate was treated as a replicate. For sorted subsets, approximately 200 ng of genomic DNA, equivalent to tens of thousands of T cell genomes, went into each replicate PCR. Purified libraries were measured with a Qubit 3.0 fluorometer, size-checked on a Bioanalyzer 2100, and measured again with the KAPA Library Quantification kit. Every immunoSEQ 96-well plate was sequenced on a dedicated single-read 150-cycle Illumina NextSeq 550 flow cell. Per the authors' processing: Because only junctional sequences without quality scores were contained in the immunoSEQ output, filtering matching that applied to full-length reads could not be performed. Sequences were annotated with PyIR, a Python wrapper for IgBLAST v1.9, using IMGT germline references to assign V/J genes and CDR3. Reads were filtered out if the reads had weak V/J assignments (E-value above 1e-6), no CDR3, stop codons, out-of-frame junctions, or ambiguous translated residues. V3J clonotypes were defined by identical inferred V gene, J gene, and CDR3 amino acid sequence. To compute the percentage overlap between repertoires, the number of shared unique clonotypes was divided by the size of the smaller repertoire. Richness of each repertoire was evaluated using RTK rarefaction, the Chao1 estimator, and Recon v2.1 estimates of unobserved clonotypes. OLGA was used to compute generation probabilities for all TCRbeta clonotypes that the gDNA method yielded from a handful of donors. In TCRdb, the immuneACCESS table is reduced to in-frame sequences with V and J assigned. These tables do not hold every clone; where another copy was compared, an unresolved V gene accounts for under half, and the others remain unexplained. The D gene and trimming were derived from the DNA, and the V and J assignments and clone size from that table. The sample table lists roughly 2.1 million clones, approximately 94% of them with a count of one. More than 1.5% of the sample belongs to the ten largest clones.

This receptor was obtained from a man aged 18 to 30 in good health. Some clones in this sample may be carry-over from other donors' samples. The V and J genes are TRBV28 and TRBJ1-1; the D gene is perhaps TRBD1, on 5 matching bases. Sequenced input: naive CD8+ T cells from PBMCs. This specimen's cell subset or site label, interpreted: CD45RA+CCR7+. Here is the DNA: TGTGCCAGCAACAGGAAACTCGGATTGAGCACTGAAGCTTTCTTT. Its translation reads: CASNRKLGLSTEAFF.